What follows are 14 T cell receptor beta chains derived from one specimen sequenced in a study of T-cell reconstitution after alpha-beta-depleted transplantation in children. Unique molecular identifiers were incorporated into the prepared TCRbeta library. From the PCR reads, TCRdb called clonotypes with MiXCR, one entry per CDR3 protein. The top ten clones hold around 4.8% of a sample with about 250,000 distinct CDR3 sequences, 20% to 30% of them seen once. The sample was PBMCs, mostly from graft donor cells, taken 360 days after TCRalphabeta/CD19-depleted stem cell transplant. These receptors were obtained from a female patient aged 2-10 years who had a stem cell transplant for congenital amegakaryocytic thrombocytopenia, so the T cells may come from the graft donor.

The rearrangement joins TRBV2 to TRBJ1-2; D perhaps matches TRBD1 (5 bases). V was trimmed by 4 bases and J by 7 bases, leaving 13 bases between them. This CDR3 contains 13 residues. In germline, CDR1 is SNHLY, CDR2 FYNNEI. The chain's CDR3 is CASSGQGSGGYTF. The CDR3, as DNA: TGTGCCAGCAGTGGGCAGGGTTCTGGTGGCTACACCTTC. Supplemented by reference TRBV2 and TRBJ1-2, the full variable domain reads EPEVTQTPSHQVTQMGQEVILRCVPISNHLYFYWYRQILGQKVEFLVSFYNNEISEKSEIFDDQFSVERPDGSNFTLKIRSTKLEDSAMYFCASSGQGSGGYTFGSGTRLTVV.

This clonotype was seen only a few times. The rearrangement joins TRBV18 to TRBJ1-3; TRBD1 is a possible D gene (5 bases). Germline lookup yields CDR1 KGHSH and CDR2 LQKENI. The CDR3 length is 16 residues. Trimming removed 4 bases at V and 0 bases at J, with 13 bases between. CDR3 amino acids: CASSLGGLASGNTIYF. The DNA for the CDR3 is TGTGCCAGCTCACTTGGGGGACTCGCCTCTGGAAACACCATATATTTT.

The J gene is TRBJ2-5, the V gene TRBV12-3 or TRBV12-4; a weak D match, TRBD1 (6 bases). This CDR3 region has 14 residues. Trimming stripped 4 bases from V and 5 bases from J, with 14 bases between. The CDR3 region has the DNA TGTGCCAGCAGTTCCATCGGCCAGGGGGAGACCCAGTACTTC. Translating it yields CASSSIGQGETQYF.

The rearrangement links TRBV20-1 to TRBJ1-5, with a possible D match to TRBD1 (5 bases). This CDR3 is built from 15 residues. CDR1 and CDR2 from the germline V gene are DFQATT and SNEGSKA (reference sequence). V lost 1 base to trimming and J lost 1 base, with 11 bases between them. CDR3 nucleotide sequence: TGCAGTGCTAGAGTTTGGGGCCAGAGCAATCAGCCCCAGCATTTT. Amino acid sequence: CSARVWGQSNQPQHF.

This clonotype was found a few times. CDR3 in amino acids: CASRITGQGDYEQYF. The CDR3 DNA reads TGTGCCAGCAGAATCACGGGACAGGGCGACTACGAGCAGTACTTC. The chain joins TRBV6-1 to TRBJ2-7; 9 nucleotides agree with TRBD1. With V trimmed by 6 bases and J by 3 bases, 9 bases remained unmatched. CDR1 and CDR2 from the germline V gene are MNHNS and SASEGT. The CDR3 extends over 15 amino acids.

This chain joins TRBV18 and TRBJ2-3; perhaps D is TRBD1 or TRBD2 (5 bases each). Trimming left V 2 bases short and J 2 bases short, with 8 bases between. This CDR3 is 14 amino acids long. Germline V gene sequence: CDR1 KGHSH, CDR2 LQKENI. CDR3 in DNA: TGTGCCAGCTCACCAGGGACGAACACAGATACGCAGTATTTT. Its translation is CASSPGTNTDTQYF.

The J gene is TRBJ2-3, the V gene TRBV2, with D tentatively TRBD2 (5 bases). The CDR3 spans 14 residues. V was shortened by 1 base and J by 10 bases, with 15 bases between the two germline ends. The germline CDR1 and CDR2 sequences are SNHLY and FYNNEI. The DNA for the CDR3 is TGTGCCAGCAGTGAAGACGGACCGGCCGGGGCGCAGTATTTT. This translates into CASSEDGPAGAQYF.

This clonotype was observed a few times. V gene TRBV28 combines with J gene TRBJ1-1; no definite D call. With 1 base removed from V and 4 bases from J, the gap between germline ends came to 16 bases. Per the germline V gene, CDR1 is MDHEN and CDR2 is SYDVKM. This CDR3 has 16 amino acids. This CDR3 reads CASSLSQLRTTTEAFF. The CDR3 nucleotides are TGTGCCAGCAGTTTATCCCAACTGAGGACGACCACTGAAGCTTTCTTT. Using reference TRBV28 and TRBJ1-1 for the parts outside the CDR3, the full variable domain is DVKVTQSSRYLVKRTGEKVFLECVQDMDHENMFWYRQDPGLGLRLIYFSYDVKMKEKGDIPEGYSVSREKKERFSLILESASTNQTSMYLCASSLSQLRTTTEAFFGQGTRLTVV.

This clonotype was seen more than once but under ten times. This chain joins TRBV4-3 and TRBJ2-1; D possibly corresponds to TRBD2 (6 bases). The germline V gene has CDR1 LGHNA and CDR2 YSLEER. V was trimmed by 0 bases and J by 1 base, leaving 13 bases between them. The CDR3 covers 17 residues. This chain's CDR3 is CASSQDYSAGSYNEQFF. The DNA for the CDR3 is TGCGCCAGCAGCCAAGATTACTCGGCGGGGTCCTACAATGAGCAGTTCTTC.

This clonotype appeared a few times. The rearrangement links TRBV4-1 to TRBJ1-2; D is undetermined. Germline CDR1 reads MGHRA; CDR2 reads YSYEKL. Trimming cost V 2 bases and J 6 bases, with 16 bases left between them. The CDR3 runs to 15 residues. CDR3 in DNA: TGCGCCAGCAGCCAACCCATCGCAGTTGCTGATGGCTACACCTTC. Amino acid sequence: CASSQPIAVADGYTF.

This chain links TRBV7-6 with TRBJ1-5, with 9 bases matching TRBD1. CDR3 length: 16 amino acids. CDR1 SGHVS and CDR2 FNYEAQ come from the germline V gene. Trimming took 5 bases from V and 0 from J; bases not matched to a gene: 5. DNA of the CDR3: TGTGCCAGCAGCGCCGGACAGGGGTATAGCAATCAGCCCCAGCATTTT. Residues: CASSAGQGYSNQPQHF.

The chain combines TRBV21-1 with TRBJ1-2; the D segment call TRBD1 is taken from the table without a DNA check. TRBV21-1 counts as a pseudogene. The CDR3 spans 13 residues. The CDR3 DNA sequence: TGTGCCAGCAGCGTAAAAAGGGGGGGTGGCTACACCTTC. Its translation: CASSVKRGGGYTF.

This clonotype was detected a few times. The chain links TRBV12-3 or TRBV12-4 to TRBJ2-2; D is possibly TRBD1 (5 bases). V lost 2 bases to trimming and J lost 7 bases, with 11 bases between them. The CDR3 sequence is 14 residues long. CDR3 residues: CASSLRQGGGELFF. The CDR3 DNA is TGTGCCAGCAGTTTAAGGCAGGGCGGCGGGGAGCTGTTTTTT.

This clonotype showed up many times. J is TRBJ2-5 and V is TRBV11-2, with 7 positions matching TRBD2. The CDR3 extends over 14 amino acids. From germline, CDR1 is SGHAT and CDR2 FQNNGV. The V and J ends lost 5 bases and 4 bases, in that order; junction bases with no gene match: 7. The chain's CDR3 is CASSGAGLVETQYF. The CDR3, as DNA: TGTGCCAGCAGCGGGGCTGGACTAGTAGAGACCCAGTACTTC.